What follows is one T cell receptor (beta chain) and its context. Under the authors' procedure: Reference gene primers were amplified, and this amplification served to estimate nucleated cell counts. The method was immunoSEQ multiplex PCR; TCRdb's version includes in-frame clones alone and lacks a portion of them. Clonal size and the V and J genes are those of that table, whereas D and trimming came from the DNA. The sample has 200,000 to 250,000 clones, 86% seen once. The data stem from a study of blood T cell repertoires in COVID-19. Study overall: Nucleic acid was either cDNA or gDNA, and it came from T cells, B-cell-depleted T cells, or PBMCs.

The CDR3 is 15 amino acids. Germline CDR1 reads SGHKS; CDR2 reads YYEKEE (reference sequence). Trimming removed 3 bases from V and 6 bases from J; junction bases left unmatched: 4. The origin of this receptor is a woman aged 45 to 65 with COVID-19, enrolled during active disease. The chain recombines TRBV5-5 with TRBJ1-6; the match to TRBD1 covers 9 bases. The sequencing input was peripheral blood. The CDR3 here is CASSSGTGLNSPLHF. The CDR3 DNA is TGTGCCAGCAGCTCTGGGACAGGGCTTAATTCACCCCTCCACTTT.